This TCR beta chain was documented in a study of cytomegalovirus exposure and HLA in healthy donors (dated by TCRdb to 2015 to 2018). Study-wide context: According to an earlier analysis of around 600 of the donors, about 190 million T cells yielded 95 million to 140 million unique TCR beta sequences and about 300 Gb of sequence data. Around 320 gigabases of sequencing data and approximately 85 million unique TCR sequences were included in an early release covering about 600 HLA-typed donors. Among the roughly 400 genotyped donors, around 81% belonged to the genetic ancestry cluster associated with self-reported Caucasian donors. The study aimed to test whether signatures of past pathogen exposure could be identified by cataloging public T cell receptors. The study used immunosequencing to profile the T cell repertoires of 666 subjects and linked those repertoires to cytomegalovirus serostatus. Along with the 666-subject first cohort, a separate validation cohort of over a hundred different subjects was used. To predict cytomegalovirus infection status, the study combined high-throughput TCR immunosequencing, statistical association of individual TCRs with disease status, and machine learning. A later analysis re-analyzed previously published TCR beta repertoires from 660 or so donors and added high-resolution HLA genotyping to study TCR occurrence patterns. Rather than drawing on any new phenotypic data, the later analysis identified candidate immune exposures from TCR beta sequences and the way those sequences occurred across donors. An earlier analysis of 587 of the donors applied high-throughput TCR beta sequencing to assess whether each TCR beta V gene segment acted as functional or pseudogenic. Alongside the repertoire data, information on donor age, sex, ethnicity and CMV serostatus was compiled. In a later genetic analysis, genome-wide SNP genotypes for 398 of the 666 donors were used, and that subset was treated as a discovery cohort. Every discovery cohort repertoire had been produced on one sequencing platform. HLA typing covered class I and class II loci at four-digit resolution. Typing coverage varied by locus: 629-630 donors for A, B, C, DRB1 and DQB1; more than 500 for DQA1; around 570 for DPA1; more than 450 for DPB1. Because of strong linkage in the cohort, roughly five DR-DQ haplotypes were treated as single units for association and clustering. Across approximately 400 genotyped donors of the cohort, an average of about 250,000 unique TCR beta nucleotide sequences per donor were sequenced, and approximately 17% of those sequences were non-productive. Beyond this particular receptor, the publication reports: A further reported finding was that TCR beta sequences accurately predicted the HLA-A and HLA-B alleles for most subjects in the first cohort. In the study, 150 to 200 TCR beta chains were listed as associated with cytomegalovirus. A group of highly shared sequence variants was considered likely to be a technical artifact of the sequencing pipeline. In a later genetic analysis, a missense DCLRE1C variant was associated with V-gene and J-gene trimming of TCR beta chains, and the association was replicated in an independent cohort. The authors suggested that the approach could potentially be generalized to other disease states and immunological phenotypes. Roughly uniform sequencing depth across donors was assumed in presence/absence analyses, although this assumption may not hold. When HLA alleles, especially DR and DQ, strongly co-occurred, TCR associations were difficult to assign to individual alleles. Because counts were too low, seventeen rarely observed V segments, including chromosome 9 orphons, were excluded from the earlier analysis of some 540 of the donors. Immune exposure information for the cohort was limited to CMV serostatus. The 87-base-pair reads could not distinguish some IMGT-functional V segments, including TRBV6-2 and TRBV6-3, so those segments were excluded. Specific HLA alleles were associated with roughly 16,000 TCR beta sequences at a false discovery rate of 0.05 in a later analysis. In a later analysis, HLA-associated TCR beta chains were found to be more clonally expanded and to have lower generation probabilities than equally common non-associated chains. A later analysis found that TCR association rates varied across HLA loci, with DRB1 alleles showing the most associated TCRs and HLA-C alleles the fewest. Correlated functional status among segregating V segments might be attributable to linkage disequilibrium, but an unknown experimental factor could not be ruled out. In vitro tests confirmed that a few of the cytomegalovirus-associated TCR beta chains recognize cytomegalovirus antigens. HLA typing was unavailable for some donors at each locus, so association tests used only the typed subset. Across donors, most TCR sequences were observed very rarely, whereas some public TCRs were present in many individuals. A later analysis reported that several top co-occurrence clusters appeared linked to parvovirus B19, influenza, CMV and Epstein-Barr virus. A later analysis found that most CMV-associated TCR beta chains appeared HLA-restricted, with HLA associations seemingly driven largely by CMV exposure. In an earlier analysis of some 550 of the donors, most TCR beta V segments were observed in productive rearrangements about 90% or about 30% of the time, broadly matching IMGT annotations. According to a later genetic analysis, donors in an Asian-associated ancestry cluster had fewer N-insertions in productive TCRs than the approximately 630-donor mean. Cytomegalovirus status was reported to be diagnosed by the classifier with high specificity and sensitivity in both the original and validation cohorts. In this cohort, only TCR beta chains were sequenced, and detectable features were limited by the absence of alpha or paired-chain data.

The cohort was made up of several hundred healthy bone marrow donors. All cohort members were sampled while nominally healthy, although unrecorded immune exposures were likely present. The donor was CMV seropositive and belonged to the group of 250 to 300 seropositive cohort members. A peripheral blood sample was provided by each donor, and peripheral blood mononuclear cells were used for TCR beta sequencing. The Qiagen DNeasy Blood Extraction Kit was used to extract genomic DNA from the blood cell samples. Libraries were built with the immunoSEQ multiplex PCR assay. For the multiplex PCR, a mixture combining 60 forward primers for TCR Vbeta segments and 13 reverse primers for TCR Jbeta segments was used. Amplification of the CDR3 region of rearranged TCR beta genes was performed with a multiplex PCR assay on genomic DNA. The Illumina HiSeq System was used to sequence the amplified TCR beta libraries as 87-base-pair reads. On the authors' methods: A later analysis counted about 80 million unique TCR beta chains across the 500 to 850 repertoires, and approximately 11 million of these chains were shared by at least two donors. Raw reads were error-corrected and collapsed into unique sequences by a nearest-neighbor algorithm in which closely related sequences were merged to remove PCR and sequencing errors. Alignment of CDR3 sequences to IMGT reference sequences was used to assign V, D and J gene segments. For a sequence to be retained, a match of at least six nucleotides to both a V gene segment and a J gene segment was required. A rearrangement counted as productive if the CDR3 had no stop codons and remained in frame with V and J, and every other rearrangement counted as non-productive. CDR3 was defined according to IMGT convention as the region running from the second conserved V-encoded cysteine to the conserved J-encoded phenylalanine. Sequences without an unambiguous match to a single V gene segment were excluded from the earlier analysis of approximately 600 of the donors. An earlier analysis of 550 to 650 of the donors classified V segments as functional when productive rearrangements were above 56.7% and as segregating when the standard deviation between donors was above 5%. To diagnose cytomegalovirus status from the catalog of TCR beta chain sequences, a statistical classification framework was built. In a later analysis, TCR nucleotide sequences were compared against IMGT/GENE-DB human TR gene sequences so that V and J genes could be assigned. The TCRdist pipeline was used in a later analysis to assign CDR3 sequences and most-parsimonious VDJ recombination scenarios. In a later analysis, each TCR beta chain was defined by its CDR3 amino acid sequence together with its V-gene family, and reads lacking a unique V-gene family were excluded. In a later analysis, 450 to 600 highly shared, low-generation-probability nucleotide sequences were removed to address suspected cross-contamination and a sequencing artifact. A later analysis calculated a clonal expansion index for each public chain from normalized within-repertoire ranks of inferred template counts. Generation probabilities in a later analysis came from a VDJ recombination model fitted to out-of-frame rearrangements, and those results were checked against IGoR. In a later analysis, TCR-TCR, TCR-HLA and TCR-CMV co-occurrence was scored with hypergeometric tests, and a repertoire-size bias correction was applied to TCR pairs. False discovery rates were estimated in a later analysis by permuting HLA or CMV assignments 20 times. In a later analysis, co-occurring TCRs were grouped using DBSCAN, with TCRdist sequence similarity added in when clustering inside HLA-allele-positive subsets. Repertoires with fewer than 30,000 or more than 120,000 public chains were left out of co-occurrence clustering, as were five repertoires with anomalous nucleotide sharing. Entries here come from immuneACCESS through TCRdb and include only in-frame sequences with V and J called. Some clones fail to appear in such tables; in the studies checked, an unresolved V gene covers under half of the shortfall, and the cause of the remainder is unknown. That table supplies the V and J calls and clone size; D and trimming were determined from the DNA. This sample's table contains about 33,000 clones. The biggest ten clones account for more than 3.5% of the sample.

CDR1 and CDR2 are read off the germline V gene as SNHLY and FYNNEI. The junction carries 15 bases between V and J, which are trimmed by 2 bases and 8 bases respectively. The CDR3 sequence holds 15 residues, the cysteine and phenylalanine included. This entry keeps only the CDR3 DNA: 45 bases, framed from base 1. On this clone: The clone's antigen remains unknown.

The sequenced sample consisted of PBMCs. The receptor chain draws on TRBV2 and TRBJ1-4; the D segment could be TRBD1, given 6 matching bases. The clonotype was recovered from a woman aged 40 to 55 in good health and CMV-seropositive. CDR3 reads: CASSELTGRGEKLFF. The DNA sequence is as follows: TGTGCCAGCAGTGAACTAACAGGGAGGGGCGAAAAACTGTTTTTT.